This T cell receptor beta chain is drawn from a study of blood T cell repertoires in COVID-19. Study information: The analysed material was cDNA or gDNA that came from T cells, B-cell-depleted T cells, or PBMCs.

Repertoires were generated with immunoSEQ multiplex PCR, while TCRdb's copy carries only in-frame clones and drops some. This table has fewer than 500,000 clones, around nine tenths appearing once. In germline, CDR1 is MNHEY, CDR2 SMNVEV (reference sequence). The CDR3 runs to 14 residues. V dropped 1 base and J dropped 3; count of bases not matched to a gene: 3. Residents of about two dozen US areas, aged about 18 to 95 years, made up the participants. Sequencing was carried out using PBMCs or T cells enriched from blood (not recorded which). The chain joins TRBV27 to TRBJ2-7, with TRBD1 matching over 7 bases. This receptor was obtained from a woman aged 18-29 years with acute COVID-19. In DNA, the CDR3 is TGTGCCAGCAGTTTATACAGGGGACACTACGAGCAGTACTTC. Amino acids: CASSLYRGHYEQYF.